Included here is one TCR beta chain sequence, with context. What it binds is unknown. This sample stems from a study of T cell responses to AZD1222 COVID-19 vaccine. Findings and limits, study-wide: A reported finding is that nearly half of spike-specific TCRs target unmutated variant regions. Seropositive AZD1222 recipients at baseline numbered only 5 or 6.

Here immunoSEQ multiplex PCR was the method, and the copy in TCRdb shows in-frame clones only, minus some. The sample holds under 150,000 clones, roughly 88% seen once. J gave up 3 bases and V 5 bases, and 2 bases lay outside the gene matches. Looked up from germline, CDR1 is SGHVS and CDR2 is FNYEAQ. The CDR3 consists of 15 residues. Sequences were derived from peripheral blood, sampled 28 days after the second AZD1222 dose. This clonotype was obtained from an adult who received the AZD1222 COVID-19 vaccine. The V gene is TRBV7-6, the J gene TRBJ2-2, with 11 bases identical to TRBD2. As DNA, the CDR3 is TGTGCCAGCAGCATACTAGCGGGGGACACCGGGGAGCTGTTTTTT. Translation gives CASSILAGDTGELFF.